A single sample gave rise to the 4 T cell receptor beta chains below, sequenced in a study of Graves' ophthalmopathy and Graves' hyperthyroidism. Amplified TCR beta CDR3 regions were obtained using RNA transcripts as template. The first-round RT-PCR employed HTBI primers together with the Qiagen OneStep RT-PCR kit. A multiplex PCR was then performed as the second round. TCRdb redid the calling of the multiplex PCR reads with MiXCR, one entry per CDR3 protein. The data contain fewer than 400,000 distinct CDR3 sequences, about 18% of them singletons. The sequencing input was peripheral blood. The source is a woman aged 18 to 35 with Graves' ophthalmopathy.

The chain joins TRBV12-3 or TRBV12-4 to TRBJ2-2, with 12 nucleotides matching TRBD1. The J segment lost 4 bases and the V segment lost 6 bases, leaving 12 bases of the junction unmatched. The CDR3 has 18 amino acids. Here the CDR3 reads CASSLSRDRGRGTGELFF. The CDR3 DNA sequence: TGTGCCAGCAGCTTATCCCGGGACAGGGGGCGAGGCACCGGGGAGCTGTTTTTT.

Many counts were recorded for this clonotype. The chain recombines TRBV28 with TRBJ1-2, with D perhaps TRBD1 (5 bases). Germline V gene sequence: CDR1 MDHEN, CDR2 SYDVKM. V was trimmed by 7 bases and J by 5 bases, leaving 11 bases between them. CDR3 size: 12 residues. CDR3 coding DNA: TGTGCCAGCATGGGGACGGCGTATGGCTACACCTTC. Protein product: CASMGTAYGYTF.

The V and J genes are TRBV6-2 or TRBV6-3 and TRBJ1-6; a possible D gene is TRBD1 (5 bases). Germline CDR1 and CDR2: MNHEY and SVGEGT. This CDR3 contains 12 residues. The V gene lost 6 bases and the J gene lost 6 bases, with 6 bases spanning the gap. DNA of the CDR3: TGTGCCAGCAGCGACAGTAATTCACCCCTCCACTTT. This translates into CASSDSNSPLHF.

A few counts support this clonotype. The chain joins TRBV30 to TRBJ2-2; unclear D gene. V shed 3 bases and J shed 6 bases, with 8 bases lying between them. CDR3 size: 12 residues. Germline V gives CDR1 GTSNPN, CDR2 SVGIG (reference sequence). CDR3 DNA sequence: TGTGCCTGGAGATCCCACCCCGGGGAGCTGTTTTTT. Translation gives CAWRSHPGELFF.